One and the same sample provided the 14 T cell receptor beta chains below, sequenced in a study of T cells in localized non-small cell lung cancer. Here immunoSEQ multiplex PCR was the method, and the copy in TCRdb shows in-frame clones only, minus some. The profile shows about 74,000 clones, roughly 83% of them singletons. Sequenced material: peripheral blood, taken before any cancer treatment. The receptors shown here come from a female donor older than 55 with stage I lung adenocarcinoma.

The table lists this clone with a count of one. The chain joins TRBV5-4 to TRBJ2-5; tentative D call: TRBD2 (5 bases). CDR1 SGHNT and CDR2 YYREEE come from the germline V gene (reference sequence). Trimming pared 3 bases from V and 2 bases from J, leaving 11 bases between. The CDR3 has 14 residues. CDR3 DNA: TGTGCCAGCAGCTCAAATCGGGGTCAAGAGACCCAGTACTTC. Translated, it gives CASSSNRGQETQYF.

The rearrangement links TRBV5-6 to TRBJ2-7; a weak D match, TRBD1 (6 bases). Germline values: CDR1 SGHDT, CDR2 YYEEEE. This CDR3 is built from 12 residues. Between the trimmed V and J ends, which lost 0 bases and 6 bases, there was a span of 7 bases. CDR3 residues: CASSLEGGEQYF. The DNA for the CDR3 is TGTGCCAGCAGCTTGGAAGGGGGCGAGCAGTACTTC.

This clone was observed a single time. The chain combines TRBV7-2 with TRBJ2-1; 7 nucleotides align to TRBD2. The CDR3 length is 13 residues. V lost 2 bases to trimming and J lost 8 bases; unmatched junction nucleotides: 3. Germline V gene data show CDR1 as SGHTA and CDR2 as FQGNSA. CDR3 nucleotides: TGTGCCAGCAGCTTACGGCGGGAGTATGAGCAGTTCTTC. This codes for CASSLRREYEQFF.

J is TRBJ1-6 and V is TRBV5-1; possible D gene TRBD1, 5 bases. V dropped 6 bases and J dropped 8 bases, with 12 bases sitting between them. Germline V gene sequence: CDR1 SGHRS, CDR2 YFSETQ. The CDR3 has 13 residues. CDR3 sequence reads: CASTLEGDSPLHF. The CDR3 DNA reads as TGCGCCAGCACACTCGAAGGGGATTCACCCCTCCACTTT.

The chain recombines TRBV5-4 with TRBJ1-1; TRBD1 agrees at 8 bases. The CDR3 runs 13 residues. Germline trimming cut 4 bases from V and 4 bases from J; bases unmatched to any gene: 3. Germline loops: CDR1 SGHNT, CDR2 YYREEE (reference sequence). The CDR3 sequence is CASSRQGPTEAFF. CDR3 DNA: TGTGCCAGCAGCAGACAGGGGCCCACTGAAGCTTTCTTT. Complete variable domain (other parts from reference TRBV5-4 and TRBJ1-1): ETGVTQSPTHLIKTRGQQVTLRCSSQSGHNTVSWYQQALGQGPQFIFQYYREEENGRGNFPPRFSGLQFPNYSSELNVNALELDDSALYLCASSRQGPTEAFFGQGTRLTVV.

This rearrangement joins TRBV13 to TRBJ2-3; D unresolved. The V and J ends lost 0 bases and 1 base respectively, with 17 bases between them. This CDR3 is 18 amino acids long. Germline values: CDR1 PRHDT, CDR2 FYEKMQ (reference sequence). CDR3 bases: TGTGCCAGCAGCTTAGGCCTAGGTGCGCTGGCCCGCACAGATACGCAGTATTTT. Its protein product is CASSLGLGALARTDTQYF.

The rearrangement links TRBV2 to TRBJ1-2; TRBD1 is a possible D gene (6 bases). The germline CDR1 and CDR2 sequences are SNHLY and FYNNEI. The CDR3 loop spans 15 amino acids. Deletions cut 5 bases from V and 7 bases from J, with 20 bases between. The CDR3 DNA reads as TGTGCCAGCAGTATTGTGGGGCAGGGGACGGGTGGCTACACCTTC. This gives the protein CASSIVGQGTGGYTF.

The J gene is TRBJ2-5, the V gene TRBV9; 16 positions match TRBD2. V shed 4 bases and J 7 bases; nucleotides not matched to a gene: 4. CDR1 SGDLS and CDR2 YYNGEE come from the germline V gene. The CDR3 covers 15 residues. The CDR3 DNA is TGTGCCAGCAGCACGGGACTAGCGGGAGGGGGGACCCAGTACTTC. As protein: CASSTGLAGGGTQYF.

The V gene is TRBV28, the J gene TRBJ1-1; D gene unclear. Germline lookup yields CDR1 MDHEN and CDR2 SYDVKM. The CDR3 has 13 residues. V was clipped by 3 bases and J by 4 bases, with 9 bases between them. CDR3 DNA: TGTGCCAGCAGTTTTAGCGTTGGCACTGAAGCTTTCTTT. The encoded protein is CASSFSVGTEAFF.

The chain has TRBV11-3 and TRBJ2-3, with D possibly called TRBD1 or TRBD2 (5 bases each). CDR1 and CDR2 from the germline V gene are SGHNT and YENEEA. The germline V and J ends were trimmed by 5 bases and 3 bases, with 12 bases remaining between them. This CDR3 region has 14 residues. The CDR3 reads CASSPRDLTDTQYF. The DNA of the CDR3 is TGTGCCAGCAGCCCCCGGGACCTGACAGATACGCAGTATTTT. The variable domain in full, with the rest retrieved from reference TRBV11-3 and TRBJ2-3, is EAGVVQSPRYKIIEKKQPVAFWCNPISGHNTLYWYLQNLGQGPELLIRYENEEAVDDSQLPKDRFSAERLKGVDSTLKIQPAELGDSAVYLCASSPRDLTDTQYFGPGTRLTVL.

V usage is TRBV6-1 and J usage is TRBJ1-5; TRBD1 matches 9 bases. The CDR3 consists of 14 residues. V gave up 8 bases and J gave up 7 bases; unmatched junction bases: 9. Per germline, CDR1 MNHNS and CDR2 SASEGT. The CDR3 protein is CASGWTGVGQPQHF. CDR3 DNA: TGTGCCAGCGGTTGGACAGGGGTAGGCCAGCCCCAGCATTTT.

The chain has TRBV28 and TRBJ2-7, with 7 bases that match TRBD1. The trim removed 11 bases at V and 4 bases at J, leaving 8 bases unmatched. The germline V gene encodes CDR1 MDHEN and CDR2 SYDVKM. The CDR3 sequence is 12 residues long. This chain's CDR3 is CAVRGQWYEQYF. The CDR3 DNA reads as TGTGCCGTAAGGGGACAGTGGTACGAGCAGTACTTC.

CDR3 in DNA: TGCGCCAGCAGCTTGGCGGGACAGGGGGAGACAGATACGCAGTATTTT. It codes for CASSLAGQGETDTQYF. The chain recombines TRBV5-1 with TRBJ2-3, with 11 bases that match TRBD1. Germline values: CDR1 SGHRS, CDR2 YFSETQ. The CDR3 contains 16 residues. With V trimmed by 0 bases and J by 3 bases, 3 bases remained unmatched.

This clone has a single count. This chain links TRBV11-2 with TRBJ2-2; D is unclear. Germline V gene data show CDR1 as SGHAT and CDR2 as FQNNGV. The CDR3 has 14 amino acids. V lost 0 bases and J 1 base, leaving 3 bases between the germline ends. The CDR3 here is CASSLDRNTGELFF. CDR3 sequence (DNA): TGTGCCAGCAGCTTAGACCGGAACACCGGGGAGCTGTTTTTT.